What follows describes a single TCR beta chain. Its specificity is not known. A single record per CDR3 protein comes from TCRdb applying MiXCR to the RT-PCR reads. The sample records 530,000 or so distinct CDR3 sequences, 10% to 15% being singletons. This entry is derived from a study of response to subunit inactivated influenza vaccine. Study results and limitations: Authors suggested each seasonal flu vaccination may recruit only limited numbers of new T cells.

The TCR was taken from a middle-aged man who received an inactivated influenza vaccine. Sequenced material: PBMCs from blood, taken on the day of vaccination.

The CDR3, as DNA: TGTGCCAGCAGCTTAGAAGGGGCAGGGCGAGACTACGAGCAGTACTTC. Amino acids: CASSLEGAGRDYEQYF. J is TRBJ2-7 and V is TRBV11-2, with D possibly TRBD1 on 5 matching bases. Germline lookup yields CDR1 SGHAT and CDR2 FQNNGV. The V end was cut by 0 bases, the J end by 3 bases, with 15 bases between. There are 16 residues in the CDR3.